The text below deals with one T cell receptor beta chain. This record belongs to a study of Ad26.COV2.S vaccination and SARS-CoV-2 variants. As for treatment: about 20 received Ad26.COV2.S at low or high dose, single or two shots; 5 received placebo; per-sample allocation not given. Following the first vaccine or placebo injection, samples were taken on day 63. V was trimmed by 6 bases and J by 5 bases, leaving 22 bases between them. This CDR3 has 16 amino acids. Looked up from germline, CDR1 is MNHEY and CDR2 is SMNVEV (reference sequence). The assay was immunoSEQ multiplex PCR, and TCRdb's table has in-frame clones only and misses some. The sample records around 500,000 clones, about 88% being singletons.

The sample in question was peripheral blood, obtained in a trial of Ad26.COV2.S vaccine versus placebo. The receptor's source is a person aged 18-65 years who received the Ad26.COV2.S COVID-19 vaccine or a placebo. The chain is built from TRBV27 and TRBJ2-5; D gene uncertain. CDR3 sequence: CASSPRVTTRRETQYF. For the CDR3, the DNA is TGTGCCAGCAGCCCTAGGGTCACAACCCGGCGGGAGACCCAGTACTTC.